This TCR beta chain was sequenced for a study of glioma-infiltrating T cells after dendritic cell vaccination. At the level of the study: Patients received three intradermal dendritic cell vaccine injections at biweekly intervals.

This CDR3 region has 14 residues. Germline loops: CDR1 MNHNS, CDR2 SASEGT. Trimming stripped 2 bases from V and 4 bases from J, with 11 bases between. General observations from the study: The cohort had few patients with full blood and tumor sets.

Regarding time point: after dendritic cell vaccination, including at tumor progression/relapse. Patients had residual fresh-frozen tumor tissue and more than two years of survival data. Method: immunoSEQ multiplex PCR; TCRdb's copy keeps in-frame clones and lacks some. This sample has approximately 90,000 clones, with roughly four fifths found just once. About this clone: Its antigen is unknown.

This TCR derives from a human donor with glioblastoma. The rearrangement links TRBV6-1 to TRBJ1-1; D uncertain. Sequencing was performed on blood, taken after dendritic cell vaccination. CDR3 loop: CASSEIEGRTEAFF. In nucleotides, the CDR3 is TGTGCCAGCAGTGAAATCGAGGGTCGCACTGAAGCTTTCTTT.